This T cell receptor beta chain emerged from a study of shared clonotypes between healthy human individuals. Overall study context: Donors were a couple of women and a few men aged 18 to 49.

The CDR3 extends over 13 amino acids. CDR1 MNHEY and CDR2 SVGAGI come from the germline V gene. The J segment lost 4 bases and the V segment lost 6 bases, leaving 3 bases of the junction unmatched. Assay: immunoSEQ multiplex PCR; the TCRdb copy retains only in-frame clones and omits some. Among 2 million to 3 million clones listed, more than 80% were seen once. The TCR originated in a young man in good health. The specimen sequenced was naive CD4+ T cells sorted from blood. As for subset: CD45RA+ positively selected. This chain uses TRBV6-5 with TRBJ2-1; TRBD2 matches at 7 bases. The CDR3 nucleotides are TGTGCCAGCAGGCAGGGACTATACAATGAGCAGTTCTTC. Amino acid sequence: CASRQGLYNEQFF.